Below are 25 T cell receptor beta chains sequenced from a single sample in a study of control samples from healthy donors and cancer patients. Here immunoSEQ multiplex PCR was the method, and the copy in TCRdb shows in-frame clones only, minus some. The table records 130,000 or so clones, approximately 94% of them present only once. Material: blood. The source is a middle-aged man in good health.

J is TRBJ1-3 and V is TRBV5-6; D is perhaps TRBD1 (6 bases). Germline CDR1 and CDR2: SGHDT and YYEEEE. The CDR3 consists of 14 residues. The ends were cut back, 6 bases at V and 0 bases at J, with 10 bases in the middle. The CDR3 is CASKPDSSGNTIYF. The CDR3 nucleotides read TGTGCCAGCAAACCGGACAGCTCTGGAAACACCATATATTTT.

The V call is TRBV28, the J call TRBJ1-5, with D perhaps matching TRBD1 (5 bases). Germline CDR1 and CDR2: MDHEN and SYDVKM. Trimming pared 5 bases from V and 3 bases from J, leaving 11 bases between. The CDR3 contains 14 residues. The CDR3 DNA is TGTGCCAGCAGTCTGACAGTGACCAATCAGCCCCAGCATTTT. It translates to CASSLTVTNQPQHF.

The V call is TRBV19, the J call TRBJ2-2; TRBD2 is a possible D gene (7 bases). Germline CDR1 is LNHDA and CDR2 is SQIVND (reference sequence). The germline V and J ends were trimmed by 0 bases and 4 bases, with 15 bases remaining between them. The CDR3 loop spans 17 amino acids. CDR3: CASSIDWGGSGTGELFF. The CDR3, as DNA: TGTGCCAGTAGTATAGATTGGGGGGGCAGTGGCACCGGGGAGCTGTTTTTT.

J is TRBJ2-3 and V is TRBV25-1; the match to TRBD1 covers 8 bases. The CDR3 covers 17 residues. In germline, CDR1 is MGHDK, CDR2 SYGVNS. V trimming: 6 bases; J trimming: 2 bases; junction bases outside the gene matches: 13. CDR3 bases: TGTGCCAGCAGCGAACCTGTCGGGACAGGAAACACAGATACGCAGTATTTT. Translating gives CASSEPVGTGNTDTQYF.

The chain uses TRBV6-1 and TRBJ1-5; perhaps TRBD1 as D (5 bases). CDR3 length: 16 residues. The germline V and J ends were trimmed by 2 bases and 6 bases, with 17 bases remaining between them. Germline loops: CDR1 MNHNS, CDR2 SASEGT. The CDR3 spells CASSELWGPITQPQHF. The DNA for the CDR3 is TGTGCCAGCAGTGAACTATGGGGACCGATCACTCAGCCCCAGCATTTT.

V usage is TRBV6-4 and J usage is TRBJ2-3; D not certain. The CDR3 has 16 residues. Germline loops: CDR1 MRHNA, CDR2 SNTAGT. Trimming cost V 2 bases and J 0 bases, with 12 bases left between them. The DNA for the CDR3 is TGTGCCAGCAGTGACAGATTCACTTCTAGCACAGATACGCAGTATTTT. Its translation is CASSDRFTSSTDTQYF.

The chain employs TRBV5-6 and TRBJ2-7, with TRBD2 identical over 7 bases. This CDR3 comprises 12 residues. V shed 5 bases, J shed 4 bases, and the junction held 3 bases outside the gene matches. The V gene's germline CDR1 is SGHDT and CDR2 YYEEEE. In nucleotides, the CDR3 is TGTGCCAGCAGTCCAGCGGGATACGAGCAGTACTTC. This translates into CASSPAGYEQYF. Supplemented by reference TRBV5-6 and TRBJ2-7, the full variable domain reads DAGVTQSPTHLIKTRGQQVTLRCSPKSGHDTVSWYQQALGQGPQFIFQYYEEEERQRGNFPDRFSGHQFPNYSSELNVNALLLGDSALYLCASSPAGYEQYFGPGTRLTVT.

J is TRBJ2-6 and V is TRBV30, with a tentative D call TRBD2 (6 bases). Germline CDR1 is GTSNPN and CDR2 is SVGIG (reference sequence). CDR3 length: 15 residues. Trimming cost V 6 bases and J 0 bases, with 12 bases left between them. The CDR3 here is CACPGVFSGANVLTF. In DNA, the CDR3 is TGTGCCTGCCCGGGAGTCTTCTCTGGGGCCAACGTCCTGACTTTC.

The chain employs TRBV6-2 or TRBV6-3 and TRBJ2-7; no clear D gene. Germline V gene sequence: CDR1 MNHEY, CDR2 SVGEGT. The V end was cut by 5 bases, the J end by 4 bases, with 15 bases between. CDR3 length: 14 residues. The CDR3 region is CASSPRYSGYEQYF. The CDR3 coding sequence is TGTGCCAGCAGTCCCCGTTACAGTGGGTACGAGCAGTACTTC.

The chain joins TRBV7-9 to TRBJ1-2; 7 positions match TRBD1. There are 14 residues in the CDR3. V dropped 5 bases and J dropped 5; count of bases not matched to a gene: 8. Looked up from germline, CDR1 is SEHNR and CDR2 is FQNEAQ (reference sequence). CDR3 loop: CASSRDSRFYGYTF. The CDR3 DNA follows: TGTGCCAGCAGCCGGGACAGTAGATTTTATGGCTACACCTTC.

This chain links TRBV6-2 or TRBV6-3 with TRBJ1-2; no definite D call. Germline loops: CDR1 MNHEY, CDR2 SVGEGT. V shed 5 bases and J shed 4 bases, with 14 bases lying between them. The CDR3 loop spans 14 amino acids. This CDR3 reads CASSTAVRVYGYTF. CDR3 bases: TGTGCCAGCAGTACAGCGGTCAGAGTCTATGGCTACACCTTC.

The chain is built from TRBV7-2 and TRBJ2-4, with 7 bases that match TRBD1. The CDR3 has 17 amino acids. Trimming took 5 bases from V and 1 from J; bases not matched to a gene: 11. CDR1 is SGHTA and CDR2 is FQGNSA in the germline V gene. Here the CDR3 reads CASSLRQGMGAKNIQYF. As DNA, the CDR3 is TGTGCCAGCAGCCTTCGACAGGGTATGGGGGCCAAAAACATTCAGTACTTC. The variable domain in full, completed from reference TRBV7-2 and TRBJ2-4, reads GAGVSQSPSNKVTEKGKDVELRCDPISGHTALYWYRQSLGQGLEFLIYFQGNSAPDKSGLPSDRFSAERTGGSVSTLTIQRTQQEDSAVYLCASSLRQGMGAKNIQYFGAGTRLSVL.

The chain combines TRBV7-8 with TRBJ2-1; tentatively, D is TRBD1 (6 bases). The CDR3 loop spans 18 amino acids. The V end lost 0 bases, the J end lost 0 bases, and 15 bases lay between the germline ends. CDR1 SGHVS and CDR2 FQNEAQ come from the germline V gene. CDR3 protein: CASSLAMAGADSYNEQFF. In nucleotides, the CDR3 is TGTGCCAGCAGCTTAGCGATGGCAGGGGCGGACTCCTACAATGAGCAGTTCTTC. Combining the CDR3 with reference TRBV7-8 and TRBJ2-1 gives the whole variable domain GAGVSQSPRYKVAKRGQDVALRCDPISGHVSLFWYQQALGQGPEFLTYFQNEAQLDKSGLPSDRFFAERPEGSVSTLKIQRTQQEDSAVYLCASSLAMAGADSYNEQFFGPGTRLTVL.

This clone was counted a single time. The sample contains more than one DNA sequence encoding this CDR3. The CDR3: CASSGGGNQPQHF. The CDR3 DNA is TGTGCCAGCAGCGGTGGGGGGAACCAGCCCCAGCATTTT. The chain couples TRBV9 to TRBJ1-5, with D tentatively TRBD1 (5 bases). Between the trimmed V and J ends, which lost 3 bases and 7 bases, there was a span of 11 bases. CDR1 SGDLS and CDR2 YYNGEE come from the germline V gene. CDR3 size: 13 residues.

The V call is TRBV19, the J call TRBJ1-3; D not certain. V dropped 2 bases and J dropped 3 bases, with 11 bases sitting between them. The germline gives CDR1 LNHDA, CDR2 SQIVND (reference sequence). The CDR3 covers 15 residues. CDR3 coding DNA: TGTGCCAGTAGTATATGGTCGGCAGATGGAAACACCATATATTTT. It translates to CASSIWSADGNTIYF.

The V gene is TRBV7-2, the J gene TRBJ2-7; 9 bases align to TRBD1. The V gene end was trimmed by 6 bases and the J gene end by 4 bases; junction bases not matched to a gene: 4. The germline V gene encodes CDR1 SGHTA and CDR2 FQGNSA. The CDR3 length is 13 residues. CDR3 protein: CASRGDRAYEQYF. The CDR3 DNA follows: TGTGCCAGCAGGGGGGACAGGGCGTACGAGCAGTACTTC.

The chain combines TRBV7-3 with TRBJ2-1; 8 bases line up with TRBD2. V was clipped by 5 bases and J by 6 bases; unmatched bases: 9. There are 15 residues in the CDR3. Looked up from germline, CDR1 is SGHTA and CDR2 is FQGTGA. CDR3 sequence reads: CASSRTAGLANEQFF. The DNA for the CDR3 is TGTGCCAGCAGCCGTACGGCTGGACTAGCCAATGAGCAGTTCTTC. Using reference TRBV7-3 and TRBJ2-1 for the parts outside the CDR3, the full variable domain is GAGVSQTPSNKVTEKGKYVELRCDPISGHTALYWYRQSLGQGPEFLIYFQGTGAADDSGLPNDRFFAVRPEGSVSTLKIQRTERGDSAVYLCASSRTAGLANEQFFGPGTRLTVL.

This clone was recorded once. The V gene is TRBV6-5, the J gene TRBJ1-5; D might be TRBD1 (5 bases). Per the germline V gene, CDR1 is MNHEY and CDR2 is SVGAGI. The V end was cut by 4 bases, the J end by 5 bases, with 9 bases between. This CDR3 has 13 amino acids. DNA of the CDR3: TGTGCCAGCAGTTTGCAGGGCGATCAGCCCCAGCATTTT. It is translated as CASSLQGDQPQHF.

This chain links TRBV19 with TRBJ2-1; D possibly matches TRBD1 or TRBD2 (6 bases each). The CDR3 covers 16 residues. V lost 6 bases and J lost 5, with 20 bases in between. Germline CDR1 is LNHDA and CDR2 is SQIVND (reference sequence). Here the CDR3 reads CASRKNQGRLNNEQFF. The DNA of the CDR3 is TGTGCCAGTAGAAAAAATCAGGGGAGGCTGAACAATGAGCAGTTCTTC.

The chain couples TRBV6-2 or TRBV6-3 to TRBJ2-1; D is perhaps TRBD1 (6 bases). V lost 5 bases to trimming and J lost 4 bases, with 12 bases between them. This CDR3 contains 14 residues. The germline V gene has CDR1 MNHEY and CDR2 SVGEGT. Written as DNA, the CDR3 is TGTGCCAGCAGTGGGCCGGGACAATACAATGAGCAGTTCTTC. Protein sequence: CASSGPGQYNEQFF.

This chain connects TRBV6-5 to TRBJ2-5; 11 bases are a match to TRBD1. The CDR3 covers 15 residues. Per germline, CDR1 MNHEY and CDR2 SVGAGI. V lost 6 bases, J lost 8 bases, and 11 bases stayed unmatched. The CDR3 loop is CASSSTPGTGGTQYF. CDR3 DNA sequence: TGTGCCAGCAGCTCCACCCCTGGGACAGGGGGTACCCAGTACTTC.

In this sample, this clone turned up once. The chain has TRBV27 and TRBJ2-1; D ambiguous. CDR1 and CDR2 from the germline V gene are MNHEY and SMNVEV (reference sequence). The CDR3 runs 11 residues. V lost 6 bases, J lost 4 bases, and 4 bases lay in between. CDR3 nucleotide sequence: TGTGCCAGCAGGGCGTACAATGAGCAGTTCTTC. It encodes CASRAYNEQFF.

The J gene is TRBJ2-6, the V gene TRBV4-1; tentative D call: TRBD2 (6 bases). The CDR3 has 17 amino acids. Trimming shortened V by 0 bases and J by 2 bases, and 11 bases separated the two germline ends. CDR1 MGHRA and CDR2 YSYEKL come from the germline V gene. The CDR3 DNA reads TGCGCCAGCAGCCAAGAACGCGGGGCCACTGGGGCCAACGTCCTGACTTTC. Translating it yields CASSQERGATGANVLTF.

CDR3 sequence reads: CASSLGHAATNEKLFF. The CDR3 coding sequence is TGTGCCAGCAGCCTAGGACATGCTGCAACTAATGAAAAACTGTTTTTT. The chain recombines TRBV7-8 with TRBJ1-4; a possible D gene is TRBD1 (5 bases). This CDR3 has 16 residues. Germline lookup yields CDR1 SGHVS and CDR2 FQNEAQ. V lost 5 bases to trimming and J lost 0 bases, with 13 bases between them.

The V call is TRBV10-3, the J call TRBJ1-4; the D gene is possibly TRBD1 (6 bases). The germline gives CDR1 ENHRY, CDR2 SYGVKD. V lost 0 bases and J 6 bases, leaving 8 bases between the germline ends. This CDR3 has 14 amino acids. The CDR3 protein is CAISESGGDEKLFF. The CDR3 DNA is TGTGCCATCAGTGAGTCGGGGGGCGATGAAAAACTGTTTTTT.